The 16 T cell receptor beta chains listed next were all sequenced from one sample in a study of CD8+ T cells in alopecia areata. As the sequencing template, cDNA was produced by extracting RNA and reverse transcribing it. The protocol was immunoSEQ multiplex PCR, while the TCRdb copy is restricted to in-frame clones and leaves out a portion. The repertoire has about 210,000 clones, 55% to 70% of them found once; the top ten carry more than 3.5%. As for treatment: oral pan-JAK inhibitor, 5-10 mg twice daily. The sample here was CD4+ T cells sorted from blood, taken at week 4, from a patient treated with tofacitinib. Receptors originate from a human donor with alopecia areata.

There are a few counts of this clone. V and J are TRBV7-9 and TRBJ2-1, with unresolved D. Trimming cost V 3 bases and J 9 bases, with 9 bases left between them. Germline V gene lookup returns CDR1 SEHNR and CDR2 FQNEAQ (reference sequence). The CDR3 runs 12 residues. This CDR3 reads CASSFDDSEQFF. CDR3 coding DNA: TGTGCCAGCAGCTTTGACGACTCTGAGCAGTTCTTC.

The CDR3 DNA follows: TGTGCCAGTAGCTGGACAGGGGGGATGAACACTGAAGCTTTCTTT. It translates to CASSWTGGMNTEAFF. This chain connects TRBV19 to TRBJ1-1, with 10 bases that match TRBD1. The germline V gene encodes CDR1 LNHDA and CDR2 SQIVND (reference sequence). The V and J ends lost 6 bases and 0 bases, in that order; junction bases with no gene match: 4. CDR3 length equals 15 residues.

The chain joins TRBV25-1 to TRBJ1-6; no reliable D call. The V end was cut by 8 bases, the J end by 7 bases, with 9 bases between. Germline V CDR1 and CDR2: MGHDK, SYGVNS. There are 12 residues in the CDR3. The CDR3 protein is CASGESNSPLHF. The CDR3 DNA reads TGTGCCAGCGGGGAATCAAATTCACCCCTCCACTTT.

This chain joins TRBV29-1 and TRBJ1-4; possibly TRBD1 for D (6 bases). V was shortened by 7 bases and J by 1 base, with 19 bases between the two germline ends. CDR1 is SQVTM and CDR2 is ANQGSEA in the germline V gene. There are 16 residues in the CDR3. In nucleotides, the CDR3 is TGCAGCGCCAGAATTCGACAGGCAGAAACTAATGAAAAACTGTTTTTT. It translates to CSARIRQAETNEKLFF. Supplemented by reference TRBV29-1 and TRBJ1-4, the full variable domain reads SAVISQKPSRDICQRGTSLTIQCQVDSQVTMMFWYRQQPGQSLTLIATANQGSEATYESGFVIDKFPISRPNLTFSTLTVSNMSPEDSSIYLCSARIRQAETNEKLFFGSGTQLSVL.

This clone was seen a single time. V gene TRBV7-8 combines with J gene TRBJ1-5; D remains unclear. This CDR3 contains 16 residues. V shed 5 bases and J shed 1 base, with 15 bases lying between them. Germline V CDR1 and CDR2: SGHVS, FQNEAQ. The chain's CDR3 is CASSLEFGASNQPQHF. The DNA of the CDR3 is TGTGCCAGCAGCCTTGAATTTGGAGCCAGCAATCAGCCCCAGCATTTT.

The chain uses TRBV18 and TRBJ2-5; D not resolved. V was shortened by 4 bases and J by 0 bases, with 6 bases between the two germline ends. Germline loops: CDR1 KGHSH, CDR2 LQKENI. This CDR3 contains 13 residues. The CDR3: CASSRQYQETQYF. The DNA of the CDR3 is TGTGCCAGCTCACGCCAATACCAAGAGACCCAGTACTTC.

This chain joins TRBV27 and TRBJ1-5; D unclear. Trimming removed 6 bases at V and 7 bases at J, with 13 bases between. Germline lookup yields CDR1 MNHEY and CDR2 SMNVEV (reference sequence). This CDR3 spans 13 amino acids. The CDR3 loop is CASRGEVWQPQHF. The CDR3 DNA reads TGTGCCAGCAGAGGAGAGGTTTGGCAGCCCCAGCATTTT.

The chain recombines TRBV6-5 with TRBJ1-2, with D perhaps TRBD1 (5 bases). V lost 7 bases, J lost 4 bases, and 16 bases lay in between. This CDR3 is built from 14 residues. From germline, CDR1 is MNHEY and CDR2 SVGAGI. The CDR3 nucleotides are TGTGCCAGCACCAATACAGAGGGGCCCTATGGCTACACCTTC. It is translated as CASTNTEGPYGYTF.

The genes are TRBV7-2 and TRBJ1-2, with TRBD1 matching 9 bases. V was pared by 4 bases and J by 5 bases, with 8 bases of the junction left unmatched. This CDR3 spans 15 amino acids. Germline-derived CDR1 and CDR2 are SGHTA and FQGNSA. Written as DNA, the CDR3 is TGTGCCAGCAGCTCAACAGGGGGCCTCTTTTATGGCTACACCTTC. Amino acids: CASSSTGGLFYGYTF.

This clone was counted once. V gene TRBV2 combines with J gene TRBJ2-5, with 12 bases fitting TRBD2. The ends lost 4 bases at V and 0 bases at J; junction bases unmatched: 6. The CDR3 length is 17 residues. Per the germline V gene, CDR1 is SNHLY and CDR2 is FYNNEI. This chain's CDR3 is CASSVPRTSGDQETQYF. The CDR3, as DNA: TGTGCCAGCAGTGTACCCCGGACTAGCGGGGACCAAGAGACCCAGTACTTC.

J is TRBJ2-5 and V is TRBV7-2; 7 bases are shared with TRBD1. Unmatched junction bases numbered 5, after V lost 3 bases and J lost 4 bases. The CDR3 is made up of 14 amino acids. Germline V lookup: CDR1 SGHTA, CDR2 FQGNSA. The CDR3 coding sequence is TGTGCCAGCAGCTTTAGGGGGCGCAGAGAGACCCAGTACTTC. Translation: CASSFRGRRETQYF.

The rearrangement uses TRBV6-5 and TRBJ2-7; 9 nucleotides align to TRBD2. The germline CDR1 and CDR2 sequences are MNHEY and SVGAGI. V gave up 6 bases and J gave up 3 bases; unmatched junction bases: 6. The CDR3 sequence is 14 residues long. The CDR3 loop is CASRDSGGLYEQYF. The CDR3 bases are TGTGCCAGCAGAGATAGCGGGGGCCTCTACGAGCAGTACTTC.

This rearrangement joins TRBV5-1 to TRBJ2-7; 12 nucleotides line up with TRBD2. J lost 0 bases, V lost 1 base, and 11 bases had no gene match. CDR1 is SGHRS, CDR2 YFSETQ, per germline. The CDR3 extends over 19 amino acids. CDR3 coding DNA: TGCGCCAGCAGCTTGCCCCGGACTAGCGGGGCGTCCACCTCCTACGAGCAGTACTTC. Translation gives CASSLPRTSGASTSYEQYF.

The chain is built from TRBV5-1 and TRBJ2-1, with 7 bases fitting TRBD1. CDR1 is SGHRS, CDR2 YFSETQ, per germline. The CDR3 extends over 14 amino acids. J gave up 4 bases and V 4 bases, and 5 bases lay outside the gene matches. The DNA for the CDR3 is TGCGCCAGCAGCCGGGACAGCGGATACAATGAGCAGTTCTTC. Its protein product is CASSRDSGYNEQFF. The variable domain in full, with the rest retrieved from reference TRBV5-1 and TRBJ2-1, is KAGVTQTPRYLIKTRGQQVTLSCSPISGHRSVSWYQQTPGQGLQFLFEYFSETQRNKGNFPGRFSGRQFSNSRSEMNVSTLELGDSALYLCASSRDSGYNEQFFGPGTRLTVL.

V gene TRBV19 combines with J gene TRBJ1-6, with a possible D match to TRBD1 (5 bases). Germline V gene lookup returns CDR1 LNHDA and CDR2 SQIVND (reference sequence). V lost 8 bases and J 4 bases, leaving 15 bases between the germline ends. The CDR3 length is 15 residues. CDR3: CASARDGSYNSPLHF. The CDR3 region has the DNA TGTGCCAGTGCCCGGGACGGAAGTTATAATTCACCCCTCCACTTT.

The chain combines TRBV5-1 with TRBJ2-1; tentatively, D is TRBD1 (6 bases). The germline V gene has CDR1 SGHRS and CDR2 YFSETQ. With 4 bases removed from V and 0 bases from J, the gap between germline ends came to 14 bases. The CDR3 is made up of 16 amino acids. Here the CDR3 reads CASSPGQLSSYNEQFF. The CDR3 DNA reads TGCGCCAGCAGCCCAGGACAGTTGAGCTCCTACAATGAGCAGTTCTTC.